These T cell receptor beta chains were read from a single sample in a study of response to subunit inactivated influenza vaccine. TCRdb called the RT-PCR reads again in MiXCR, with one record for every CDR3 protein. The table includes 650,000 to 800,000 distinct CDR3 sequences, 14% detected once. The sequenced sample was PBMCs from blood, obtained roughly 15 days before vaccination. Receptors were obtained from a man between 50 and 59 years old who received an inactivated influenza vaccine. The CDR3 runs from the conserved cysteine through the conserved F or W. A D gene is named only where the DNA matches it firmly. The size entry is marked missing in some rows and otherwise reads once, few, many or a size class.

J gene	CDR3 length	V gene	clone size	D gene	CDR3 protein	CDR3 DNA
TRBJ2-3	18	TRBV7-2	few	TRBD2	CASSLAGLAGGSTDTQYF	TGTGCCAGCAGCTTGGCCGGTCTAGCGGGGGGATCCACAGATACGCAGTATTTT
TRBJ2-1	13	TRBV6-2/TRBV6-3	NA	NA	CASSPQYYNEQFF	TGTGCCAGCAGTCCCCAGTATTACAATGAGCAGTTCTTC
TRBJ2-7	11	TRBV7-2	NA	NA	CASSPSNEQYF	TGTGCCAGCAGCCCCTCTAACGAGCAGTACTTC
TRBJ2-5	11	TRBV5-1	NA	NA	CASRQDETQYF	TGCGCCAGCAGACAGGATGAGACCCAGTACTTC
TRBJ2-2	14	TRBV18	few	NA	CASSPNLGPGELFF	TGTGCCAGCTCACCAAATCTTGGACCCGGGGAGCTGTTTTTT
TRBJ2-7	13	TRBV30	NA	TRBD1	CAWSWDRTYEQYF	TGTGCCTGGAGCTGGGACAGGACTTACGAGCAGTACTTC
TRBJ1-1	15	TRBV7-9	few	NA	CASSIGWLGGTEAFF	TGTGCCAGCAGCATAGGTTGGCTCGGGGGTACTGAAGCTTTCTTT
TRBJ2-1	14	TRBV5-1	NA	TRBD2	CASSLGTSRNEQFF	TGCGCCAGCAGCTTGGGGACTAGTAGGAATGAGCAGTTCTTC
TRBJ1-1	14	TRBV7-6	few	TRBD1	CASRAGGLNTEAFF	TGTGCCAGCAGGGCAGGGGGTTTGAACACTGAAGCTTTCTTT
TRBJ2-7	14	TRBV9	few	NA	CASSADRRSYEQYF	TGTGCCAGCAGCGCTGACAGGAGGTCCTACGAGCAGTACTTC
TRBJ2-2	16	TRBV18	NA	TRBD1	CASSPYGQGYTGELFF	TGTGCCAGCTCACCATATGGACAGGGATACACCGGGGAGCTGTTTTTT
TRBJ1-2	18	TRBV18	few	TRBD1	CASSPQEQGARYHYGYTF	TGTGCCAGCTCACCACAAGAACAGGGGGCTAGGTATCACTATGGCTACACCTTC
TRBJ2-7	15	TRBV7-3	many	TRBD1	CASSLGPTGAYEQYF	TGTGCCAGCAGCTTAGGGCCGACAGGGGCCTACGAGCAGTACTTC
TRBJ1-4	15	TRBV29-1	many	TRBD1	CSVRGTGGENEKLFF	TGCAGCGTTAGGGGGACAGGGGGAGAGAATGAAAAACTGTTTTTT
TRBJ2-7	12	TRBV10-3	few	NA	CAISEEGYEQYF	TGTGCCATCAGTGAAGAGGGATACGAGCAGTACTTC
TRBJ2-7	13	TRBV18	NA	NA	CASSRDLPTGQYF	TGTGCCAGCTCACGAGACCTTCCCACCGGGCAGTACTTC
TRBJ2-7	14	TRBV25-1	many	NA	CASSPGTRTYEQYF	TGTGCCAGCAGTCCCGGGACACGTACCTACGAGCAGTACTTC
TRBJ2-6	19	TRBV10-3	few	TRBD2	CAISSGLAGELSGANVLTF	TGTGCCATCAGTTCCGGTCTAGCGGGAGAATTGTCTGGGGCCAACGTCCTGACTTTC
TRBJ2-5	15	TRBV28	NA	TRBD2	CASSFLAGGEETQYF	TGTGCCAGCAGTTTCCTAGCGGGGGGGGAAGAGACCCAGTACTTC
TRBJ2-3	17	TRBV10-3	few	TRBD1	CAISESTRGRSTDTQYF	TGTGCCATCAGTGAGTCGACGAGGGGGCGCAGCACAGATACGCAGTATTTT
TRBJ1-1	13	TRBV3-1	many	NA	CASSQVLNTEAFF	TGTGCCAGCAGCCAAGTTCTGAACACTGAAGCTTTCTTT
TRBJ2-3	14	TRBV5-5	NA	NA	CASSLPRPTDTQYF	TGTGCCAGCAGCTTGCCCCGACCCACAGATACGCAGTATTTT
TRBJ2-1	13	TRBV6-1	few	NA	CASSLGGVWEQFF	TGTGCCAGCAGTCTGGGTGGAGTTTGGGAGCAGTTCTTC
TRBJ2-1	10	TRBV29-1	few	NA	CSAWDNEQFF	TGCAGCGCATGGGACAATGAGCAGTTCTTC
TRBJ2-7	15	TRBV20-1	NA	NA	CSATGQSTHFSEQYF	TGCAGTGCTACGGGGCAGTCCACACACTTCTCCGAGCAGTACTTC
TRBJ2-7	17	TRBV7-2	few	NA	CASSPLRGGFHSYEQYF	TGTGCCAGCAGCCCGTTGAGAGGCGGGTTCCACTCCTACGAGCAGTACTTC
TRBJ1-2	15	TRBV6-2/TRBV6-3	NA	NA	CASSYAGIRNYGYTF	TGTGCCAGCAGTTACGCTGGGATTAGAAACTATGGCTACACCTTC
TRBJ2-7	14	TRBV6-1	few	NA	CATRPGSFTYEQYF	TGTGCCACCCGACCTGGTTCGTTCACCTACGAGCAGTACTTC
TRBJ2-7	15	TRBV5-6	many	NA	CASSLIEQGRYEQYF	TGTGCCAGCAGCTTGATCGAACAGGGAAGGTACGAGCAGTACTTC
TRBJ2-7	14	TRBV5-1	few	NA	CASSLDPGTYEQYF	TGCGCCAGCAGCTTGGATCCGGGGACCTACGAGCAGTACTTC
TRBJ1-1	16	TRBV7-9	NA	NA	CASSRGSGVFNTEAFF	TGTGCCAGCAGCCGAGGTTCGGGGGTATTTAACACTGAAGCTTTCTTT
TRBJ2-2	17	TRBV4-3	few	TRBD1	CASSQDAGTANTGELFF	TGCGCCAGCAGCCAAGATGCCGGGACAGCGAACACCGGGGAGCTGTTTTTT
TRBJ2-5	14	TRBV7-9	few	NA	CASSTQTVGETQYF	TGTGCCAGCAGCACCCAGACAGTAGGAGAGACCCAGTACTTC
TRBJ2-7	15	TRBV5-5	NA	TRBD2	CASSFISGANYEQYF	TGTGCCAGCAGCTTTATAAGCGGGGCCAACTACGAGCAGTACTTC
TRBJ1-1	14	TRBV4-1	many	TRBD1	CASSRGQGYTEAFF	TGCGCCAGCAGCCGGGGACAGGGGTACACTGAAGCTTTCTTT
TRBJ2-4	12	TRBV4-1	few	NA	CASSQEAGEKYF	TGCGCCAGCAGCCAAGAGGCAGGAGAGAAGTACTTC
TRBJ1-5	16	TRBV5-6	NA	NA	CASSRRVFGADQPQHF	TGTGCCAGCAGCCGTCGTGTTTTTGGGGCGGATCAGCCCCAGCATTTT
TRBJ2-5	14	TRBV7-2	few	NA	CASSLGGGPETQYF	TGTGCCAGCAGCTTAGGTGGAGGACCGGAGACCCAGTACTTC
TRBJ1-5	16	TRBV20-1	many	TRBD1	CSASGGTGGFSQPQHF	TGCAGTGCTAGTGGGGGGACAGGGGGGTTCAGTCAGCCCCAGCATTTT
TRBJ2-3	16	TRBV3-1	NA	TRBD2	CASSQVPRGEVDTQYF	TGTGCCAGCAGCCAAGTTCCCCGGGGGGAGGTAGATACGCAGTATTTT
TRBJ2-3	15	TRBV7-2	few	TRBD2	CASSFMRGIADTQYF	TGTGCCAGCAGCTTTATGCGGGGGATCGCAGATACGCAGTATTTT